Below are 9 T cell receptor beta chains sequenced from a single sample in a study of T cell responses to AZD1222 COVID-19 vaccine. The table came from immunoSEQ multiplex PCR; TCRdb's copy has only in-frame clones and leaves some out. Of approximately 76,000 clones detected, roughly 80% appear once; the ten largest clones hold 2.9%. Here the sequenced sample was peripheral blood, taken on day 0 of AZD1222 vaccination. These receptors were collected from an adult in good health.

The CDR3 reads CASSLGRNEKLFF. The CDR3 DNA follows: TGTGCCAGCAGTTTGGGCCGAAATGAAAAACTGTTTTTT. This chain connects TRBV27 to TRBJ1-4; D is unclear. This CDR3 comprises 13 residues. The germline gives CDR1 MNHEY, CDR2 SMNVEV (reference sequence). Trimming cost V 3 bases and J 5 bases, with 7 bases left between them.

This clone occurred once. V usage is TRBV9 and J usage is TRBJ2-1; D is perhaps TRBD1 (5 bases). The length of the CDR3 is 15 residues. With 0 bases removed from V and 8 bases from J, the gap between germline ends came to 15 bases. Germline CDR1 is SGDLS and CDR2 is YYNGEE. CDR3 sequence (DNA): TGTGCCAGCAGCGTAGAGAGGCTGGGGCAGGATGAGCAGTTCTTC. Residues: CASSVERLGQDEQFF.

The rearrangement uses TRBV2 and TRBJ2-2; TRBD2 is a possible D gene (6 bases). The V end was cut by 7 bases, the J end by 4 bases, with 16 bases between. CDR1 is SNHLY, CDR2 FYNNEI, per germline. The CDR3 contains 15 residues. CDR3 amino acids: CASNSDLASTGELFF. For the CDR3, the DNA is TGTGCCAGCAACTCGGATCTAGCGAGCACCGGGGAGCTGTTTTTT. The full variable domain, in which reference TRBV2 and TRBJ2-2 provide the parts outside the CDR3, is EPEVTQTPSHQVTQMGQEVILRCVPISNHLYFYWYRQILGQKVEFLVSFYNNEISEKSEIFDDQFSVERPDGSNFTLKIRSTKLEDSAMYFCASNSDLASTGELFFGEGSRLTVL.

The chain links TRBV6-5 to TRBJ2-2, with TRBD2 matching over 7 bases. This CDR3 is 15 amino acids long. The germline V gene has CDR1 MNHEY and CDR2 SVGAGI. The trim removed 6 bases at V and 4 bases at J, leaving 8 bases unmatched. The chain's CDR3 is CASRRGKGVTGELFF. CDR3 coding DNA: TGTGCCAGCAGGCGGGGGAAAGGGGTCACCGGGGAGCTGTTTTTT.

The V and J genes are TRBV5-5 and TRBJ2-7, with D possibly matching TRBD2 (5 bases). There are 14 residues in the CDR3. Per germline, CDR1 SGHKS and CDR2 YYEKEE (reference sequence). V dropped 2 bases and J dropped 6 bases, with 15 bases sitting between them. The CDR3 is CASSFEGHGLEQYF. CDR3 DNA sequence: TGTGCCAGCAGCTTCGAGGGCCACGGGCTCGAGCAGTACTTC.

This chain uses TRBV11-2 with TRBJ2-1, with D maybe TRBD1 (6 bases). This CDR3 has 14 residues. V gave up 3 bases and J gave up 2 bases, with 8 bases separating them. CDR1 and CDR2 (germline): SGHAT, FQNNGV. The CDR3 here is CASSFPGAYNEQFF. The CDR3 bases are TGTGCCAGCAGCTTTCCAGGGGCCTACAATGAGCAGTTCTTC.

In this sample, this clone turned up once. The chain couples TRBV19 to TRBJ2-1; 9 bases fit TRBD2. Trimming took 5 bases from V and 9 from J; bases not matched to a gene: 11. Per germline, CDR1 LNHDA and CDR2 SQIVND (reference sequence). There are 15 residues in the CDR3. CDR3 nucleotide sequence: TGTGCCAGTAGTTCGGTGATCGGAGCGGGAGGTGAGCAGTTCTTC. Translation gives CASSSVIGAGGEQFF.

V usage is TRBV7-8 and J usage is TRBJ1-1; TRBD1 matches at 7 bases. Germline loops: CDR1 SGHVS, CDR2 FQNEAQ. J was trimmed by 2 bases and V by 6 bases; bases with no gene match: 12. CDR3 length: 16 amino acids. In DNA, the CDR3 is TGTGCCAGCAGGCCCACGGGAGGGGGCGTTAACACTGAAGCTTTCTTT. Translated: CASRPTGGGVNTEAFF.

The chain has TRBV27 and TRBJ2-7, with D possibly TRBD2 on 5 matching bases. The germline gives CDR1 MNHEY, CDR2 SMNVEV (reference sequence). V lost 0 bases and J 6 bases, leaving 9 bases between the germline ends. The CDR3 sequence is 13 residues long. DNA for the CDR3: TGTGCCAGCAGTTTATCCCGGGGTGGCGAGCAGTACTTC. It codes for CASSLSRGGEQYF.